The source of this T cell receptor beta chain is a study of cytomegalovirus exposure and HLA in healthy donors (dated by TCRdb to the late 2010s). A note on the overall study: According to a later analysis, one platform produced both the approximately 110 validation repertoires and the roughly 650 repertoires of the first cohort. Along with the roughly 700-subject first cohort, a separate validation cohort of 120 different subjects was used. The study combined high-throughput TCR immunosequencing, statistical association of individual TCRs with disease status, and machine learning to predict cytomegalovirus infection status. The study aimed to test whether cataloging public T cell receptors could reveal signatures of past pathogen exposure.

To note about this clone: This clone's antigen is unknown. The input lacks base qualities; no much larger clone sits a single base away.

Separate from the approximately 700-subject first cohort, the validation cohort of 90 to 150 subjects was the group to which the donors belonged. Deletion took 2 bases off V and 7 bases off J, with a span of 16 bases between the germline ends. From a lookup of the germline V gene, CDR1 and CDR2 are SQVTM and ANQGSEA. The CDR3, from cysteine to phenylalanine, totals 14 residues. Solely the CDR3 DNA is kept, with 42 bases framed from the first base. Study-wide findings and limitations: In both the original and validation cohorts, the classifier was reported to diagnose cytomegalovirus status with high specificity and sensitivity. The study gave a list of 150 to 200 TCR beta chains associated with cytomegalovirus. A later analysis lacked HLA typing for the validation cohort, so it scored co-occurrence in that cohort across all 120 or so repertoires. The authors suggested that the approach could potentially be generalized to other disease states and immunological phenotypes. In a later analysis, TCRs clustered in the first cohort were found to also tend to co-occur in the approximately 120 validation repertoires, with 85% to 95% of cluster scores above 0. A few of the identified cytomegalovirus-associated TCR beta chains were confirmed in vitro to be specific for cytomegalovirus antigens. Across donors, most TCR sequences were observed very rarely, whereas some public TCRs were present in many individuals.

Libraries were built with the immunoSEQ multiplex PCR assay. As for the original processing: To diagnose cytomegalovirus status from the catalog of TCR beta chain sequences, a statistical classification framework was built. The immuneACCESS repertoire file appears here via TCRdb, limited to in-frame rearrangements. These files lack a portion of the clones; in checked studies, under half of the deficit traces to unresolved V genes, and the cause of the others is not known. The V and J calls and clone size come from that table; D and trimming were worked out from the DNA. This sample holds some 170,000 clones; 86% were observed only once. The ten largest clones capture about 2.5% of the sample.

The TCR comes from a man aged 18 to 35 in good health and CMV-seropositive. The V and J segments used are TRBV29-1 and TRBJ2-3; the D region possibly corresponds to TRBD2 (6 bases align). Sequencing was carried out using PBMCs. The CDR3 is CSVEPYGAGNTQYF. The nucleotides are TGCAGCGTTGAACCCTACGGGGCGGGGAATACGCAGTATTTT.